These 22 T cell receptor beta chains share one sample of origin, sequenced in a study of beta chain features in type 1 diabetes. Investigators reverse transcribed all isolated RNA, so they sequenced expressed TCRB transcripts. The method was immunoSEQ multiplex PCR; TCRdb's version includes in-frame clones alone and lacks a portion of them. The repertoire holds around 600,000 clones, with over 10% as singletons. Whole-study results and caveats: Shortening that was moderate but significant affected the TCRB CDR3s of Type 1 diabetes patients in all four CD4+ subsets.

Their target antigens are unknown. Source material: naive CD4+ T cells from blood. Source of these receptors: a man aged 25-45 years with type 1 diabetes.

V is TRBV9 and J is TRBJ2-3; 9 bases align to TRBD2. Unmatched junction bases numbered 11, after V lost 0 bases and J lost 6 bases. The germline gives CDR1 SGDLS, CDR2 YYNGEE. This CDR3 comprises 17 residues. CDR3 sequence: CASSVERASGVTDTQYF. CDR3 bases: TGTGCCAGCAGCGTAGAAAGGGCTAGCGGGGTGACGGATACGCAGTATTTT.

This clone was detected only a few times. This chain connects TRBV29-1 to TRBJ2-7; unclear D gene. Trimming stripped 3 bases from V and 5 bases from J, with 8 bases between. The CDR3 is made up of 11 amino acids. CDR1 and CDR2 from the germline V gene are SQVTM and ANQGSEA. The CDR3 nucleotides read TGCAGCGTTGAGGTTGGGCACGAGCAGTACTTC. Encoded protein: CSVEVGHEQYF.

As DNA, the CDR3 is TGTGCCAGCAGCCAGAACACCGGGGAGCTGTTTTTT. Protein sequence: CASSQNTGELFF. The chain carries TRBV6-4 and TRBJ2-2, with D uncertain. The CDR3 loop spans 12 amino acids. Germline V gene sequence: CDR1 MRHNA, CDR2 SNTAGT. Trimming took 6 bases from V and 1 from J, leaving 3 bases between them.

The chain recombines TRBV30 with TRBJ1-5; D is ambiguous. V shed 7 bases and J shed 1 base, with 14 bases lying between them. The CDR3 spans 14 residues. In germline, CDR1 is GTSNPN, CDR2 SVGIG (reference sequence). The CDR3 nucleotides are TGTGCCTTTGGTATGGGTTTGAGCAATCAGCCCCAGCATTTT. It codes for CAFGMGLSNQPQHF.

This chain links TRBV29-1 with TRBJ2-3; 8 bases fit TRBD2. Looked up from germline, CDR1 is SQVTM and CDR2 is ANQGSEA. The V segment lost 7 bases and the J segment 4 bases; nucleotides outside the gene matches: 4. The CDR3 extends over 12 amino acids. CDR3 bases: TGCAGCGCGGGGGGGGGCTCAGATACGCAGTATTTT. This sequence encodes CSAGGGSDTQYF.

The gene calls are TRBV14 and TRBJ2-5, with D possibly TRBD2 on 7 matching bases. The germline V and J ends were trimmed by 4 bases and 9 bases, with 21 bases remaining between them. Looked up from germline, CDR1 is SGHDN and CDR2 is FVKESK. The CDR3 runs 15 residues. CDR3 coding DNA: TGTGCCAGCAGCCCGCCGCGGGGGCCGCCTCTGGCCCAGTACTTC. It translates to CASSPPRGPPLAQYF. The variable domain in full, with the rest retrieved from reference TRBV14 and TRBJ2-5, is EAGVTQFPSHSVIEKGQTVTLRCDPISGHDNLYWYRRVMGKEIKFLLHFVKESKQDESGMPNNRFLAERTGGTYSTLKVQPAELEDSGVYFCASSPPRGPPLAQYFGPGTRLLVL.

The chain is built from TRBV5-4 and TRBJ2-2; D not resolved. Germline V gene data show CDR1 as SGHNT and CDR2 as YYREEE (reference sequence). This CDR3 has 15 residues. V lost 1 base to trimming and J lost 4 bases, with 11 bases between them. The CDR3 coding sequence is TGTGCCAGCAGCTTGAGGCCACCATCCACCGGGGAGCTGTTTTTT. Translated, it gives CASSLRPPSTGELFF.

V gene TRBV7-2 combines with J gene TRBJ1-2; 7 bases fit TRBD1. With 3 bases clipped from V and 8 bases from J, the junction kept 9 bases outside the gene matches. The CDR3 runs to 14 residues. Germline CDR1 and CDR2: SGHTA and FQGNSA. Here the CDR3 DNA reads TGTGCCAGCAGCTTGTACAGGGGTGAATTCGGCTACACCTTC. It encodes CASSLYRGEFGYTF.

This clone was detected a few times. Other DNA sequences of this sample code for an identical CDR3. The chain has TRBV9 and TRBJ1-5; a weak D match, TRBD1 (5 bases). The V and J ends lost 0 bases and 2 bases respectively, with 9 bases between them. This CDR3 contains 15 residues. CDR1 is SGDLS and CDR2 is YYNGEE in the germline V gene. The CDR3 sequence: CASSVGQGGNQPQHF. The CDR3 region has the DNA TGTGCCAGCAGCGTAGGGCAGGGCGGCAATCAGCCCCAGCATTTT.

Ten or more counts support this clone. V and J are TRBV13 and TRBJ1-6; possibly TRBD1 for D (6 bases). This CDR3 has 16 residues. Trimming cost V 5 bases and J 6 bases, with 17 bases left between them. CDR1 PRHDT and CDR2 FYEKMQ come from the germline V gene (reference sequence). This chain's CDR3 is CASSIATGLLNSPLHF. The CDR3 DNA is TGTGCCAGCAGCATAGCGACAGGCCTCCTTAATTCACCCCTCCACTTT.

The V gene is TRBV15, the J gene TRBJ1-1; TRBD1 might be the D (6 bases). The V and J ends lost 3 bases and 0 bases respectively, with 8 bases between them. The CDR3 spans 14 residues. CDR1 is LNHNV, CDR2 YYDKDF, per germline (reference sequence). Here the CDR3 DNA reads TGTGCCACCAGCAGCGGACAGCTGAACACTGAAGCTTTCTTT. Amino acid sequence: CATSSGQLNTEAFF.

This clone was detected a few times. The chain employs TRBV15 and TRBJ2-2, with no clear D. Per germline, CDR1 LNHNV and CDR2 YYDKDF (reference sequence). Trimming cost V 0 bases and J 0 bases, with 2 bases left between them. CDR3 length: 14 residues. CDR3 region: CATSRETNTGELFF. CDR3 sequence (DNA): TGTGCCACCAGCAGAGAGACGAACACCGGGGAGCTGTTTTTT.

The chain uses TRBV14 and TRBJ2-7, with 10 bases identical to TRBD1. This CDR3 is 16 amino acids long. The germline V gene has CDR1 SGHDN and CDR2 FVKESK. The ends lost 0 bases at V and 4 bases at J; junction bases unmatched: 6. CDR3 sequence: CASSQDWGTGDYEQYF. CDR3 sequence (DNA): TGTGCCAGCAGCCAAGACTGGGGGACAGGGGATTACGAGCAGTACTTC.

Notes on this clone: An end of the junction does not agree with germline; a read error may underlie this. V gene TRBV7-8 combines with J gene TRBJ2-6; 10 bases align to TRBD2. The CDR3 extends over 19 amino acids. Germline lookup yields CDR1 SGHVS and CDR2 FQNEAQ. CDR3 protein: CASTLRLAGGISGANVLTF. The DNA of the CDR3 is TGTGCCAGCACCTTAAGATTAGCGGGGGGAATCTCTGGGGCCAACGTCCTGACTTTC.

V usage is TRBV7-2 and J usage is TRBJ2-1; D unresolved. Germline V lookup: CDR1 SGHTA, CDR2 FQGNSA. This CDR3 spans 14 amino acids. Trimming left V 2 bases short and J 6 bases short, with 11 bases between. The CDR3 reads CASSLKSQSNEQFF. The CDR3 DNA is TGTGCCAGCAGCTTAAAGAGTCAGTCCAATGAGCAGTTCTTC.

The V call is TRBV2, the J call TRBJ2-7; no reliable D call. V dropped 1 base and J dropped 6 bases, with 10 bases sitting between them. The CDR3 contains 13 residues. The germline V gene has CDR1 SNHLY and CDR2 FYNNEI. Here the CDR3 reads CASSEERGVEQYF. DNA for the CDR3: TGTGCCAGCAGTGAAGAGCGCGGTGTCGAGCAGTACTTC.

This clone turned up a few times. This sequence joins TRBV18 and TRBJ1-1; D ambiguous. The germline gives CDR1 KGHSH, CDR2 LQKENI. V dropped 2 bases and J dropped 5 bases, with 15 bases sitting between them. CDR3 length equals 15 residues. The CDR3 coding sequence is TGTGCCAGCTCACCAGGTTCCCTAGTGGCGACTGAAGCTTTCTTT. Its translation is CASSPGSLVATEAFF.

V usage is TRBV5-1 and J usage is TRBJ2-2; D is undetermined. Trimming pared 1 base from V and 10 bases from J, leaving 5 bases between. Per germline, CDR1 SGHRS and CDR2 YFSETQ. The CDR3 extends over 11 amino acids. The CDR3 sequence: CASSLTSELFF. CDR3 bases: TGCGCCAGCAGCTTGACGTCGGAGCTGTTTTTT.

The chain combines TRBV6-5 with TRBJ1-2; D gene uncertain. CDR3 length: 8 amino acids. Per germline, CDR1 MNHEY and CDR2 SVGAGI. V shed 9 bases and J shed 7 bases, with 3 bases lying between them. Here the CDR3 DNA reads TGTGCCAGTGCTGGCTACACCTTC. It translates to CASAGYTF.

This clone was counted between two and nine times. This chain joins TRBV30 and TRBJ2-3, with 10 bases identical to TRBD2. Trimming at V came to 3 bases and at J to 0 bases, leaving 6 bases not matched to a gene. This CDR3 is built from 16 residues. Germline V gives CDR1 GTSNPN, CDR2 SVGIG (reference sequence). The CDR3 loop reads CAWRLAGGASTDTQYF. CDR3 DNA sequence: TGTGCCTGGAGGTTAGCGGGGGGTGCTAGCACAGATACGCAGTATTTT.

This clone was counted between two and nine times. This chain links TRBV5-1 with TRBJ1-4; 7 bases line up with TRBD1. The trim removed 0 bases at V and 13 bases at J, leaving 6 bases unmatched. The CDR3 sequence is 13 residues long. The germline CDR1 and CDR2 sequences are SGHRS and YFSETQ. The CDR3 bases are TGCGCCAGCAGCTTGGACGGACAGGTGACACTGTTTTTT. The encoded protein is CASSLDGQVTLFF. Together with reference TRBV5-1 and TRBJ1-4, the CDR3 gives the full variable domain: KAGVTQTPRYLIKTRGQQVTLSCSPISGHRSVSWYQQTPGQGLQFLFEYFSETQRNKGNFPGRFSGRQFSNSRSEMNVSTLELGDSALYLCASSLDGQVTLFFGSGTQLSVL.

This clone was observed a few times. The genes are TRBV7-9 and TRBJ2-1, with a possible D match to TRBD1 (6 bases). The CDR3 covers 15 residues. Trimming took off 5 bases at V and 3 bases at J, with 14 bases between the two ends. The germline V gene has CDR1 SEHNR and CDR2 FQNEAQ (reference sequence). The CDR3 loop reads CASSPFGDIYNEQFF. Written as DNA, the CDR3 is TGTGCCAGCAGCCCCTTCGGGGACATCTACAATGAGCAGTTCTTC.